These 21 T cell receptor beta chains share one sample of origin, sequenced in a study of blood T cell repertoires in COVID-19. Libraries were prepared by immunoSEQ multiplex PCR; TCRdb keeps only in-frame clonotypes and omits some of them. This table holds some 120,000 clones, about 83% found once. Source material: peripheral blood. These receptors were taken from a human donor in a cohort sampled during active COVID-19.

This chain uses TRBV19 with TRBJ1-2; no clear D. Deletions cut 1 base from V and 7 bases from J, with 7 bases between. CDR1 and CDR2 from the germline V gene are LNHDA and SQIVND (reference sequence). CDR3 length: 12 amino acids. CDR3 nucleotides: TGTGCCAGTAGTATAGCAGGCACTGGCTACACCTTC. This translates into CASSIAGTGYTF.

This clone was picked up one time. The chain links TRBV14 to TRBJ1-5, with 7 bases lining up with TRBD1. Germline CDR1 reads SGHDN; CDR2 reads FVKESK. CDR3 length: 17 residues. Trimming at V came to 6 bases and at J to 2 bases, leaving 13 bases not matched to a gene. The CDR3 loop is CASRRSPTGICNQPQHF. CDR3 in DNA: TGTGCCAGCAGACGTAGTCCGACAGGGATCTGCAATCAGCCCCAGCATTTT.

The chain recombines TRBV6-5 with TRBJ1-6; 7 bases are shared with TRBD1. The CDR3 has 14 residues. The trim removed 5 bases at V and 5 bases at J, leaving 3 bases unmatched. Germline CDR1 and CDR2: MNHEY and SVGAGI. Here the CDR3 reads CASSPGTDNSPLHF. CDR3 nucleotide sequence: TGTGCCAGCAGTCCCGGGACAGATAATTCACCCCTCCACTTT.

The chain couples TRBV11-2 to TRBJ1-5; maybe TRBD1 (5 bases). The CDR3 runs to 15 residues. Germline CDR1 reads SGHAT; CDR2 reads FQNNGV. Trimming pared 2 bases from V and 5 bases from J, leaving 13 bases between. CDR3 protein: CASSLQGFVDQPQHF. For the CDR3, the DNA is TGTGCCAGCAGCTTACAGGGTTTCGTGGATCAGCCCCAGCATTTT.

The chain joins TRBV21-1 to TRBJ2-7; TRBD2 was called by the table and not checked on the DNA. TRBV21-1 is described as a pseudogene. The CDR3 is 12 amino acids. CDR3 protein: CANPSRGAEQYF. The DNA of the CDR3 is TGTGCCAACCCATCTCGGGGGGCTGAGCAGTACTTC.

V is TRBV7-8 and J is TRBJ1-6; TRBD1 is a possible D gene (6 bases). The CDR3 has 16 amino acids. The germline V gene has CDR1 SGHVS and CDR2 FQNEAQ. V lost 5 bases to trimming and J lost 0 bases, with 11 bases between them. Here the CDR3 DNA reads TGTGCCAGCAGCGCGAGGACAGTCTCCTATAATTCACCCCTCCACTTT. Translated, it gives CASSARTVSYNSPLHF. The full variable domain, completed using reference TRBV7-8 and TRBJ1-6, is GAGVSQSPRYKVAKRGQDVALRCDPISGHVSLFWYQQALGQGPEFLTYFQNEAQLDKSGLPSDRFFAERPEGSVSTLKIQRTQQEDSAVYLCASSARTVSYNSPLHFGNGTRLTVT.

V and J are TRBV5-1 and TRBJ2-2, with 9 bases aligning to TRBD2. This CDR3 region has 14 residues. Germline V lookup: CDR1 SGHRS, CDR2 YFSETQ. The trim removed 3 bases at V and 4 bases at J, leaving 1 base unmatched. Here the CDR3 DNA reads TGCGCCAGCAGCTCGCGGGGGGGCACCGGGGAGCTGTTTTTT. This translates into CASSSRGGTGELFF.

In nucleotides, the CDR3 is TGTGCCAGCAGCTCAACCGGGGAGCTGTTTTTT. Translated, it gives CASSSTGELFF. The gene calls are TRBV11-2 and TRBJ2-2; no clear D. The CDR3 is 11 residues long. V lost 4 bases, J lost 5 bases, and 2 bases lay in between. Germline V gives CDR1 SGHAT, CDR2 FQNNGV.

The V call is TRBV3-1 (or the pseudogene TRBV3-2), the J call TRBJ2-7, with D uncertain. V gave up 2 bases and J gave up 4 bases, with 3 bases separating them. Germline V gene data show CDR1 as LGHDT and CDR2 as YNNKEL (reference sequence). CDR3 length: 11 amino acids. Here the CDR3 DNA reads TGTGCCAGCAGCCAAATATACGAGCAGTACTTC. Translation: CASSQIYEQYF.

This CDR3 reads CSASNGPLITGNTIYF. CDR3 bases: TGCAGTGCTAGTAATGGGCCTCTAATAACTGGAAACACCATATATTTT. V usage is TRBV20-1 and J usage is TRBJ1-3; D unclear. Germline V gene data show CDR1 as DFQATT and CDR2 as SNEGSKA (reference sequence). V was cut by 3 bases and J by 2 bases, with 17 bases left in between. The CDR3 extends over 16 amino acids.

Only a few counts were recorded for this clone. The V call is TRBV27, the J call TRBJ1-1; 12 bases agree with TRBD1. The CDR3 has 15 amino acids. Germline V gene sequence: CDR1 MNHEY, CDR2 SMNVEV (reference sequence). V lost 3 bases and J lost 10; bases outside the gene matches: 9. CDR3 sequence reads: CASSFGTGGELGAFF. For the CDR3, the DNA is TGTGCCAGCAGTTTTGGGACAGGGGGCGAGCTTGGAGCTTTCTTT.

Only one count was recorded for this clone. The chain combines TRBV6-5 with TRBJ1-2; tentative D call: TRBD1 (6 bases). This CDR3 contains 11 residues. Looked up from germline, CDR1 is MNHEY and CDR2 is SVGAGI. Trimming cost V 9 bases and J 6 bases, with 11 bases left between them. The CDR3 DNA sequence: TGTGCCAGTAGACAGGCGGATGGCTACACCTTC. Protein: CASRQADGYTF.

This chain links TRBV27 with TRBJ2-7; TRBD1 is a possible D gene (5 bases). Trimming cost V 2 bases and J 4 bases, with 9 bases left between them. This CDR3 has 13 amino acids. Germline assignment: CDR1 MNHEY and CDR2 SMNVEV (reference sequence). The DNA of the CDR3 is TGTGCCAGCAGTTTAGGGCCAGGGTACGAGCAGTACTTC. Translating it yields CASSLGPGYEQYF.

As for this clone: Other nucleotide sequences from this sample produce the same CDR3. The chain links TRBV11-2 to TRBJ1-1; possible D gene TRBD1, 5 bases. CDR1 and CDR2 (germline): SGHAT, FQNNGV. The V and J ends lost 0 bases and 0 bases respectively, with 11 bases between them. This CDR3 contains 16 residues. DNA of the CDR3: TGTGCCAGCAGCTTAGAAGGGGCAGTCATGAACACTGAAGCTTTCTTT. Translating gives CASSLEGAVMNTEAFF.

The chain joins TRBV7-2 to TRBJ1-1, with 8 bases matching TRBD1. Germline assignment: CDR1 SGHTA and CDR2 FQGNSA. Germline trimming cut 5 bases from V and 0 bases from J; bases unmatched to any gene: 8. This CDR3 has 16 amino acids. The CDR3 is CASSAEPGGLNTEAFF. The CDR3, as DNA: TGTGCCAGCAGCGCGGAACCAGGGGGCCTGAACACTGAAGCTTTCTTT. The variable domain in full, with the rest retrieved from reference TRBV7-2 and TRBJ1-1, is GAGVSQSPSNKVTEKGKDVELRCDPISGHTALYWYRQSLGQGLEFLIYFQGNSAPDKSGLPSDRFSAERTGGSVSTLTIQRTQQEDSAVYLCASSAEPGGLNTEAFFGQGTRLTVV.

The chain is built from TRBV25-1 and TRBJ1-4; the match to TRBD1 covers 7 bases. Germline loops: CDR1 MGHDK, CDR2 SYGVNS. Trimming cost V 3 bases and J 8 bases; bases outside gene matches: 9. The length of the CDR3 is 15 residues. The CDR3 is CASSDFRDSGEKLFF. CDR3 sequence (DNA): TGTGCCAGCAGTGACTTCCGGGACAGTGGGGAAAAACTGTTTTTT.

This rearrangement joins TRBV15 to TRBJ1-1; 7 bases map to TRBD1. The CDR3 is 15 amino acids. Germline CDR1 is LNHNV and CDR2 is YYDKDF (reference sequence). V lost 3 bases to trimming and J lost 0 bases; unmatched junction nucleotides: 4. CDR3 nucleotides: TGTGCCACCAGCAGGTCACAGGGGATGAACACTGAAGCTTTCTTT. Translated: CATSRSQGMNTEAFF.

This chain links TRBV7-9 with TRBJ1-2; TRBD1 agrees at 7 bases. V gave up 1 base and J gave up 1 base; unmatched junction bases: 3. The CDR3 has 15 residues. CDR1 SEHNR and CDR2 FQNEAQ come from the germline V gene (reference sequence). The CDR3 DNA follows: TGTGCCAGCAGCTTAGAGGGGGACAGTAACTATGGCTACACCTTC. As protein: CASSLEGDSNYGYTF.

The sample holds one count of this clone. The CDR3, as DNA: TGTGCCAGCTCACCATCAGGGGAGAAAAGCGGTGGCTACACCTTC. It specifies CASSPSGEKSGGYTF. J is TRBJ1-2 and V is TRBV18; TRBD1 might be the D (6 bases). Trimming removed 2 bases from V and 7 bases from J, with 17 bases in between. This CDR3 is built from 15 residues. CDR1 KGHSH and CDR2 LQKENI come from the germline V gene.

This rearrangement joins TRBV7-2 to TRBJ2-7; 15 positions match TRBD2. Germline V gene lookup returns CDR1 SGHTA and CDR2 FQGNSA. Trimming removed 5 bases from V and 3 bases from J; junction bases left unmatched: 2. The CDR3 spans 15 residues. The CDR3 DNA reads as TGTGCCAGCAGCCGGACTAGCGGGGGGGGCTACGAGCAGTACTTC. It codes for CASSRTSGGGYEQYF.

The J gene is TRBJ1-2, the V gene TRBV7-9, with 7 bases that match TRBD1. This CDR3 spans 13 amino acids. Unmatched junction bases numbered 8, after V lost 5 bases and J lost 8 bases. CDR1 and CDR2 (germline): SEHNR, FQNEAQ (reference sequence). The CDR3 nucleotides read TGTGCCAGCAGCAAGACAGGGTATGAAGGCTACACCTTC. Protein: CASSKTGYEGYTF.